This T cell receptor (beta chain) was retrieved from a study of shared clonotypes between healthy human individuals. General study results and limits: The authors sampled blood alone, and tissue repertoires likely differ.

Points on this clone: Its antigen remains unidentified.

This CDR3 has 18 amino acids. V trimming: 3 bases; J trimming: 2 bases; junction bases outside the gene matches: 13. Germline V lookup: CDR1 SGHAT, CDR2 FQNNGV. Unsorted PBMC DNA went through sequencing on ten immunoSEQ deep assay plates. Only in-frame clones appear in the TCRdb table, and some are missing; sequencing was by immunoSEQ multiplex PCR. The sample consists of fewer than 650,000 clones, roughly four fifths of them appearing once. V and J are TRBV11-2 and TRBJ2-1; 7 nucleotides match TRBD2. Sequencing input: PBMCs. This TCR was sampled from a woman in her forties in good health. Some clones in this sample may be carry-over from other donors' samples. CDR3 region: CASSFHLGRGSPYNEQFF. The CDR3 nucleotides read TGTGCCAGCAGCTTCCACCTGGGGCGCGGGAGTCCCTACAATGAGCAGTTCTTC.